This T cell receptor beta chain was recovered during a study of early T cells in non-severe SARS-CoV-2 infection. Turning to the study itself: It was bulk RNA from unsorted whole blood that was sequenced, and the chains were unpaired.

This clonotype was recorded at least ten times. Its matching antigen is unknown. V was clipped by 2 bases and J by 0 bases, with 8 bases between them. Germline V gene lookup returns CDR1 SGHRS and CDR2 YFSETQ. This CDR3 has 14 residues. General study points: In VDJdb matching, anti-spike CD8 responses were favored while private and CD4 specificities went missing.

The TCR library protocol was used to attach unique molecular identifiers. These identifiers were attached to individual cDNA molecules. TCRdb fed the 5' RACE reads into MiXCR, producing one record per CDR3 protein. The sample lists fewer than 100,000 distinct CDR3 sequences; about 11% were seen once. The gene calls are TRBV5-1 and TRBJ2-5; D not certain. Specimen: whole blood. This clonotype originated in an adult who was a healthcare worker with PCR-confirmed SARS-CoV-2 infection or an uninfected control (not recorded which). The CDR3 DNA follows: TGCGCCAGCAGCTTTGGGAACAACCAAGAGACCCAGTACTTC. It codes for CASSFGNNQETQYF.